The 19 T cell receptor beta chains below come from one sample, sequenced in a study of regulatory T cells in long-lasting Graves disease. The time point here: newly diagnosed GD, antithyroid drugs for less than 3 months. RNA isolated from PBMCs was used to make the TCR library. CDR3 regions were amplified by Arm-PCR using iRepertoire HTBI primers to build TCR beta libraries. TCRdb passed the multiplex PCR reads through MiXCR, listing each CDR3 protein once. The table records about 240,000 distinct CDR3 sequences, around 20% of them present only once. The material sequenced was peripheral blood mononuclear cells (PBMCs), taken at new diagnosis, from a patient treated with antithyroid drugs. These receptors were taken from a female donor with Graves disease.

This clonotype was recorded many times. In DNA form, the CDR3 reads TGTGCCAGCAGTTACGGGCCGGGAGGGGCAGATACGCAGTATTTT. This sequence encodes CASSYGPGGADTQYF. The rearrangement uses TRBV6-5 and TRBJ2-3, with TRBD2 matching 8 bases. Looked up from germline, CDR1 is MNHEY and CDR2 is SVGAGI. CDR3 length: 15 residues. V was pared by 2 bases and J by 4 bases, with 5 bases of the junction left unmatched.

This clonotype came up many times. V usage is TRBV11-2 and J usage is TRBJ2-7; 9 nucleotides agree with TRBD1. Germline values: CDR1 SGHAT, CDR2 FQNNGV. Unmatched junction bases numbered 9, after V lost 6 bases and J lost 6 bases. The CDR3 length is 14 residues. Here the CDR3 reads CASSRQGVRPEQYF. The CDR3 coding sequence is TGTGCCAGCAGTCGACAGGGGGTCCGTCCCGAGCAGTACTTC. The full variable domain, rest sourced from reference TRBV11-2 and TRBJ2-7, is EAGVAQSPRYKIIEKRQSVAFWCNPISGHATLYWYQQILGQGPKLLIQFQNNGVVDDSQLPKDRFSAERLKGVDSTLKIQPAKLEDSAVYLCASSRQGVRPEQYFGPGTRLTVT.

This clonotype was detected once. The chain couples TRBV28 to TRBJ2-1, with a tentative D call TRBD2 (6 bases). The CDR3 totals 14 residues. From germline, CDR1 is MDHEN and CDR2 SYDVKM. V was pared by 8 bases and J by 8 bases, with 19 bases between. CDR3 coding DNA: TGTGCCAGCCCTACCAACGGGAGTTCATATGAGCAGTTCTTC. Amino acid sequence: CASPTNGSSYEQFF.

Details on this clonotype: A much larger clone sits a single nucleotide away, making a read error possible. The V and J genes are TRBV24-1 and TRBJ2-1; 10 bases are shared with TRBD2. V dropped 10 bases and J dropped 12; count of bases not matched to a gene: 17. The CDR3 length is 15 residues. The germline V gene has CDR1 KGHDR and CDR2 SFDVKD. The CDR3 loop is CATSAPARAGGRQFF. CDR3 DNA: TGTGCCACTTCGGCCCCGGCGAGAGCGGGGGGGAGGCAGTTCTTC.

At least ten counts were recorded for this clonotype. V usage is TRBV5-6 and J usage is TRBJ2-5; D gene uncertain. This CDR3 has 12 amino acids. The germline V gene encodes CDR1 SGHDT and CDR2 YYEEEE. Trimming pared 3 bases from V and 7 bases from J, leaving 10 bases between. The CDR3: CASSSGPGTQYF. CDR3 bases: TGTGCCAGCAGCTCTGGACCGGGGACCCAGTACTTC. The variable domain in full, with the rest retrieved from reference TRBV5-6 and TRBJ2-5, is DAGVTQSPTHLIKTRGQQVTLRCSPKSGHDTVSWYQQALGQGPQFIFQYYEEEERQRGNFPDRFSGHQFPNYSSELNVNALLLGDSALYLCASSSGPGTQYFGPGTRLLVL.

V usage is TRBV4-1 and J usage is TRBJ2-1; 7 bases are shared with TRBD2. The V segment lost 2 bases and the J segment 0 bases; nucleotides outside the gene matches: 4. Germline V lookup: CDR1 MGHRA, CDR2 YSYEKL. CDR3 length: 16 residues. The CDR3 DNA follows: TGCGCCAGCAGCCAACCGGGAGGTTCCTCCTACAATGAGCAGTTCTTC. It specifies CASSQPGGSSYNEQFF.

The table lists this clonotype with a few counts. The chain couples TRBV7-2 to TRBJ2-7; D is ambiguous. Between the trimmed V and J ends, which lost 1 base and 1 base, there was a span of 11 bases. CDR1 and CDR2 from the germline V gene are SGHTA and FQGNSA. The CDR3 covers 15 residues. The CDR3 spells CASSLEATSSYEQYF. The CDR3, as DNA: TGTGCCAGCAGCTTAGAAGCGACAAGTTCCTACGAGCAGTACTTC. The complete variable domain, with remaining parts taken from reference TRBV7-2 and TRBJ2-7, reads GAGVSQSPSNKVTEKGKDVELRCDPISGHTALYWYRQSLGQGLEFLIYFQGNSAPDKSGLPSDRFSAERTGGSVSTLTIQRTQQEDSAVYLCASSLEATSSYEQYFGPGTRLTVT.

This clonotype was seen at least ten times. V gene TRBV7-9 combines with J gene TRBJ2-1; the match to TRBD1 covers 7 bases. Germline lookup yields CDR1 SEHNR and CDR2 FQNEAQ (reference sequence). V was clipped by 6 bases and J by 0 bases; unmatched bases: 2. The CDR3 runs 14 residues. The CDR3 bases are TGTGCCAGCAGAGGGGACAGCTCCTACAATGAGCAGTTCTTC. Residues: CASRGDSSYNEQFF.

This chain uses TRBV4-3 with TRBJ2-1; TRBD2 aligns across 10 bases. The V and J ends lost 0 bases and 7 bases, in that order; junction bases with no gene match: 6. Germline CDR1 LGHNA, CDR2 YSLEER. The CDR3 sequence is 16 residues long. The CDR3 region has the DNA TGCGCCAGCAGCCAAGATGGGCTAGCGGGAGTAAATGAGCAGTTCTTC. Amino acid sequence: CASSQDGLAGVNEQFF.

This clonotype was seen a handful of times. This rearrangement joins TRBV7-9 to TRBJ2-7, with unresolved D. The V end was cut by 4 bases, the J end by 4 bases, with 11 bases between. The CDR3 has 13 amino acids. Germline-derived CDR1 and CDR2 are SEHNR and FQNEAQ (reference sequence). As DNA, the CDR3 is TGTGCCAGCAGCTCCCTCGCGGTTTACGAGCAGTACTTC. Amino acid sequence: CASSSLAVYEQYF. Based on the CDR3 plus reference TRBV7-9 and TRBJ2-7, the full variable domain is DTGVSQNPRHKITKRGQNVTFRCDPISEHNRLYWYRQTLGQGPEFLTYFQNEAQLEKSRLLSDRFSAERPKGSFSTLEIQRTEQGDSAMYLCASSSLAVYEQYFGPGTRLTVT.

This clonotype has just a few counts. The chain has TRBV6-1 and TRBJ1-5, with D unclear. Deletions cut 5 bases from V and 7 bases from J, with 15 bases between. CDR1 is MNHNS, CDR2 SASEGT, per germline. The CDR3 sequence is 14 residues long. The DNA of the CDR3 is TGTGCCAGCAGTCCAATGGGAGGAGGGCAGCCCCAGCATTTT. Residues: CASSPMGGGQPQHF.

A few counts support this clonotype. V is TRBV19 and J is TRBJ2-7, with 7 nucleotides matching TRBD1. CDR1 is LNHDA and CDR2 is SQIVND in the germline V gene (reference sequence). The junction had 10 bases not matched to a gene; V was cut back by 4 bases and J by 4 bases. This CDR3 comprises 15 residues. The CDR3 region is CASSTTSTGRYEQYF. The CDR3 DNA reads TGTGCCAGTAGTACGACGTCGACAGGGCGGTACGAGCAGTACTTC.

Ten or more counts support this clonotype. This chain links TRBV10-3 with TRBJ2-5; unclear D gene. In germline, CDR1 is ENHRY, CDR2 SYGVKD. Trimming removed 4 bases from V and 1 base from J, with 7 bases in between. The CDR3 length is 13 residues. DNA for the CDR3: TGTGCCATCAGTGTGTCAGCCCAAGAGACCCAGTACTTC. Encoded protein: CAISVSAQETQYF.

This clonotype appeared many times. The V call is TRBV20-1, the J call TRBJ2-3; tentatively, D is TRBD2 (5 bases). Trimming took off 5 bases at V and 4 bases at J, with 13 bases between the two ends. The length of the CDR3 is 13 residues. Germline CDR1 is DFQATT and CDR2 is SNEGSKA (reference sequence). CDR3: CSAVFSESDTQYF. The CDR3 region has the DNA TGCAGTGCTGTCTTTAGCGAGTCAGATACGCAGTATTTT.

This clonotype occurred many times. The chain recombines TRBV5-1 with TRBJ1-4; weak D call: TRBD1 (6 bases). Germline loops: CDR1 SGHRS, CDR2 YFSETQ. Trimming took 4 bases from V and 6 from J, leaving 13 bases between them. The CDR3 consists of 14 residues. This chain's CDR3 is CASSRSGVDEKLFF. CDR3 sequence (DNA): TGCGCCAGCAGCCGCTCAGGGGTAGATGAAAAACTGTTTTTT.

The sample holds many counts of this clonotype. The genes are TRBV4-1 and TRBJ2-6; no definite D call. The V gene's germline CDR1 is MGHRA and CDR2 YSYEKL. This CDR3 is 16 amino acids long. V shed 0 bases and J shed 1 base, with 7 bases lying between them. The CDR3 nucleotides are TGCGCCAGCAGCCAAGATCTCGTTTCTGGGGCCAACGTCCTGACTTTC. It is translated as CASSQDLVSGANVLTF.

The chain recombines TRBV5-1 with TRBJ2-7, with D perhaps matching TRBD1 or TRBD2 (6 bases each). The CDR3 totals 16 residues. V was pared by 1 base and J by 6 bases, with 20 bases between. Looked up from germline, CDR1 is SGHRS and CDR2 is YFSETQ. The chain's CDR3 is CASSLLQGGPFAEQYF. The DNA for the CDR3 is TGCGCCAGCAGCTTGCTACAGGGAGGCCCATTTGCCGAGCAGTACTTC.

This clonotype was recorded only once. This rearrangement joins TRBV5-1 to TRBJ2-1; no clear D. The ends were cut back, 0 bases at V and 7 bases at J, with 11 bases in the middle. The CDR3 loop spans 14 amino acids. Looked up from germline, CDR1 is SGHRS and CDR2 is YFSETQ. CDR3 loop: CASSLAPSWNEQFF. CDR3 DNA: TGCGCCAGCAGCTTGGCACCCTCGTGGAATGAGCAGTTCTTC.

The chain carries TRBV2 and TRBJ2-3; D uncertain. V was pared by 7 bases and J by 2 bases, with 10 bases between. The germline V gene encodes CDR1 SNHLY and CDR2 FYNNEI. This CDR3 is 13 amino acids long. CDR3 protein: CASIPEPTDTQYF. The CDR3 bases are TGTGCCAGCATTCCTGAACCCACAGATACGCAGTATTTT.